This is a list of T cell receptor beta chains from one sample in a study of blood T cell repertoires in COVID-19. Sequenced by immunoSEQ multiplex PCR; TCRdb stores in-frame clones only, minus some. The repertoire consists of 400,000 to 450,000 clones, with over 75% occurring once and the leading ten covering more than 0.95%. What was sequenced was PBMCs or T cells enriched from blood (not recorded which). Receptors were obtained from a man aged 30 to 45 who had recovered from COVID-19. CDR3s include the opening cysteine and the closing phenylalanine or tryptophan. The D gene is left open where the match is weak. Some rows mark clone size as missing; the rest say once, few, many or name a class of expanded clone.

>TRBJ2-6|NA|NA|TRBV15
TGTGCCACCAGCAGAGAGGCATATGGGGCCAACGTCCTGACTTTC
CATSREAYGANVLTF
>TRBJ1-2|NA|NA|TRBV28
TGTGCCAGCAGTACCAGATCGTCCTATGGCTACACCTTC
CASSTRSSYGYTF
>TRBJ2-1|NA|NA|TRBV7-9
TGTGCCAGCAACTGGGCGCGATCCTACAATGAGCAGTTCTTC
CASNWARSYNEQFF
>TRBJ2-1|NA|NA|TRBV6-1
TGTGCCAGCAGTGAAGACGGCGGTGGCTACAATGAGCAGTTCTTC
CASSEDGGGYNEQFF
>TRBJ2-3|NA|TRBD1|TRBV19
TGTGCCAGTAGTGGACAGGGGACGCAGTATTTT
CASSGQGTQYF
>TRBJ1-4|once|NA|TRBV6-5
TGTGCCAGCAGTTACCGGGACTCTAATGAAAAACTGTTTTTT
CASSYRDSNEKLFF
>TRBJ2-2|NA|NA|TRBV24-1
TGTGCCACCAGTCGGGACATTAACACCGGGGAGCTGTTTTTT
CATSRDINTGELFF
>TRBJ2-7|once|TRBD2|TRBV20-1
TGCAGTGCTAGTAGCGGGGGCGAGCAGTACTTC
CSASSGGEQYF
>TRBJ2-7|NA|TRBD2|TRBV27
TGTGCCAGCAGTTTAGCTGGGACTATCGGACCAGTCTCCTACGAGCAGTACTTC
CASSLAGTIGPVSYEQYF
>TRBJ2-1|NA|TRBD2|TRBV28
TGTGCCAGCAGTTTACGGTATAGCGGGACATTCGAGCAGTTCTTC
CASSLRYSGTFEQFF
>TRBJ2-3|NA|NA|TRBV30
TGTGCCTGGAGTGTACGAGCGGCCACTAGCACAGATACGCAGTATTTT
CAWSVRAATSTDTQYF
>TRBJ2-7|NA|NA|TRBV19
TGTGCCAGTAGTAATCAGGCTCCCGACGAGCAGTACTTC
CASSNQAPDEQYF
>TRBJ1-1|NA|TRBD1|TRBV5-1
TGCGCCAGCAGCCCGGGACAGGTTAAGTTGAACACTGAAGCTTTCTTT
CASSPGQVKLNTEAFF
>TRBJ2-1|NA|NA|TRBV25-1
TGTGCCAGCAGTGTTCCAGCGGACTACAATGAGCAGTTCTTC
CASSVPADYNEQFF
>TRBJ2-7|few|NA|TRBV2
TGTGCCAGCAGTTTGAGCTCCTACGAGCAGTACTTC
CASSLSSYEQYF
>TRBJ1-1|NA|NA|TRBV29-1
TGCAGCGTTGAAGGGGGACTTGATATGGTTGGAGCTTTCTTT
CSVEGGLDMVGAFF